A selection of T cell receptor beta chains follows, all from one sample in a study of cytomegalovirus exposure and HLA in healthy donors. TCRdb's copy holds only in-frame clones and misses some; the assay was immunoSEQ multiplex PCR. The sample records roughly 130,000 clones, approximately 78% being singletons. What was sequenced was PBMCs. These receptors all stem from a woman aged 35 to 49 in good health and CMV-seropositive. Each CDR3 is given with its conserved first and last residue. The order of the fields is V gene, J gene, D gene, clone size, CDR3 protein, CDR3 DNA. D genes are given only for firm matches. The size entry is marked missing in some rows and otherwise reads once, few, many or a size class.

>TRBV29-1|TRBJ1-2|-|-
CSVPGEGKGYGYGYTF
TGCAGCGTTCCAGGGGAGGGTAAAGGCTATGGCTATGGCTACACCTTC
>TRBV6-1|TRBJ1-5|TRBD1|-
CASSRQGVENQPQHF
TGTGCCAGCAGTAGACAGGGGGTGGAAAATCAGCCCCAGCATTTT
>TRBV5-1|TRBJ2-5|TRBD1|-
CASSPLPGTGRTQYF
TGCGCCAGCAGCCCCCTTCCCGGGACAGGGAGGACCCAGTACTTC
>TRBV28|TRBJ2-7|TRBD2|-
CASSISGHYEQYF
TGTGCCAGCAGCATTAGCGGGCACTACGAGCAGTACTTC
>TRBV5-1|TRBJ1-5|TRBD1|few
CASSLGTGEAQPQHF
TGCGCCAGCAGCTTGGGGACAGGGGAGGCCCAGCCCCAGCATTTT
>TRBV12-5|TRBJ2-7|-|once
CASDPKRTVFNEQYF
TGTGCTAGTGACCCCAAAAGGACAGTGTTCAACGAGCAGTACTTC
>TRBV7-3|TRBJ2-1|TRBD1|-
CASSSQTGSYNEQFF
TGTGCCAGCAGCTCCCAGACAGGGTCTTACAATGAGCAGTTCTTC
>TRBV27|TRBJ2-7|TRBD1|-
CASSFTPGQIYEQYF
TGTGCCAGCAGTTTTACGCCGGGACAGATCTACGAGCAGTACTTC
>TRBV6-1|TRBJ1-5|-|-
CASLDRTNNQPQHF
TGTGCCAGCCTTGACAGGACAAACAATCAGCCCCAGCATTTT
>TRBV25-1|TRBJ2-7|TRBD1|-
CASSAPGQGTSSYEQYF
TGTGCCAGCAGTGCTCCGGGACAGGGGACAAGCTCCTACGAGCAGTACTTC
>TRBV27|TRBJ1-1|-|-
CASSLMAGSEAFF
TGTGCCAGCAGTTTAATGGCGGGGTCCGAAGCTTTCTTT
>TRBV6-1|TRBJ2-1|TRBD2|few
CASKRGGGNEQFF
TGTGCCAGCAAGCGGGGGGGCGGGAATGAGCAGTTCTTC
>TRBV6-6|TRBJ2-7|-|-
CASSYSQGYEQYF
TGTGCCAGCAGTTACTCGCAGGGCTACGAGCAGTACTTC
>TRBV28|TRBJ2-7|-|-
CASRRQGGGYYEQYF
TGTGCCAGCAGACGACAGGGAGGAGGATACTACGAGCAGTACTTC
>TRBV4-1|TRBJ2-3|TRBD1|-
CASSQEQGRRADTQYF
TGCGCCAGCAGCCAAGAACAGGGGCGGCGGGCAGATACGCAGTATTTT
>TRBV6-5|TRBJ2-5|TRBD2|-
CASSYSGAGDEETQYF
TGTGCCAGCAGTTACTCCGGAGCGGGAGACGAAGAGACCCAGTACTTC
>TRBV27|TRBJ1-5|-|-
CASSFSSNQPQHF
TGTGCCAGCAGTTTCAGTAGCAATCAGCCCCAGCATTTT
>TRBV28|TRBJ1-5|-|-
CASHAPGGVNQPQHF
TGTGCCAGCCACGCCCCGGGGGGCGTCAATCAGCCCCAGCATTTT
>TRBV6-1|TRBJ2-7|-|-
CASSELQTGEQYF
TGTGCCAGCAGTGAATTGCAGACGGGGGAGCAGTACTTC
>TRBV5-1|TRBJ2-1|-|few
CASSLGRDNEQFF
TGCGCCAGCAGCTTGGGCAGGGACAATGAGCAGTTCTTC
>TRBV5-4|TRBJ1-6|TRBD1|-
CASSTNRGDSPLHF
TGTGCCAGCAGCACCAACAGGGGAGATTCACCCCTCCACTTT
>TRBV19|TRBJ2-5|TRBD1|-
CASSIARTGGRQTQYF
TGTGCCAGTAGTATAGCCCGGACAGGGGGCCGACAGACCCAGTACTTC
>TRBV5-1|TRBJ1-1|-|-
CASTADGGSEAFF
TGCGCCAGCACCGCGGACGGAGGAAGTGAAGCCTTCTTT
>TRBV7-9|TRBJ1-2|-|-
CSSSFAGDGYTF
TGTTCCAGCAGCTTCGCGGGGGACGGCTACACCTTC
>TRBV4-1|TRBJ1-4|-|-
CTSSQSEFILFF
TGCACCAGCAGCCAATCCGAGTTTATACTGTTTTTT
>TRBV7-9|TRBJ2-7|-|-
CASSFRGPPLDEQYF
TGTGCCAGCAGCTTTCGGGGTCCTCCTTTGGACGAGCAGTACTTC
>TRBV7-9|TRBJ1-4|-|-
CASSLANHAGEKLFF
TGTGCCAGCAGCTTAGCGAACCATGCCGGGGAAAAACTGTTTTTT
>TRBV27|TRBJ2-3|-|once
CASSLVAGPTDTQYF
TGTGCCAGCAGTTTAGTGGCGGGCCCCACAGATACGCAGTATTTT